These 17 T cell receptor beta chains came from one sample sequenced in a study of T cells in Graves' hyperthyroidism and ophthalmopathy. Amplification of TCR beta CDR3 regions was performed using RNA transcripts as template. The study used the HTBI primer set for a first-round RT-PCR of the TCR CDR3. TCRdb independently ran MiXCR on the multiplex PCR reads; one entry per CDR3 protein. The sample lists a few hundred thousand distinct CDR3 sequences, less than 15% occurring once. The material sequenced was blood. These receptor sequences come from a woman between 35 and 50 years old with Graves' hyperthyroidism.

The J gene is TRBJ2-3, the V gene TRBV6-1, with 8 positions matching TRBD1. The CDR3 has 14 amino acids. Trimming cost V 6 bases and J 4 bases; bases outside gene matches: 6. Looked up from germline, CDR1 is MNHNS and CDR2 is SASEGT. CDR3 loop: CASRPGGGSDTQYF. As DNA, the CDR3 is TGTGCCAGCAGACCAGGGGGCGGCTCAGATACGCAGTATTTT.

This clonotype was detected many times. At one end the junction does not follow the germline gene, possibly because of a read error. V and J are TRBV7-7 and TRBJ2-3; tentative D call: TRBD2 (5 bases). This CDR3 contains 14 residues. In germline, CDR1 is SSHAT, CDR2 FNYEAQ (reference sequence). DNA of the CDR3: TGTGCTAGCAGCTTTGGAGCGGCCACAGATACGCAGTATTTT. It specifies CASSFGAATDTQYF.

This clonotype was counted at least ten times. The chain couples TRBV29-1 to TRBJ2-7; D not resolved. Trimming stripped 6 bases from V and 4 bases from J, with 13 bases between. CDR1 is SQVTM, CDR2 ANQGSEA, per germline. This CDR3 region has 12 residues. CDR3 residues: CSVAVSGYEQYF. For the CDR3, the DNA is TGCAGCGTCGCTGTTTCCGGTTACGAGCAGTACTTC.

In this sample, this clonotype turned up many times. This chain connects TRBV7-2 to TRBJ2-5; the D is unclear. V was clipped by 1 base and J by 3 bases, with 12 bases between them. This CDR3 spans 15 amino acids. Germline V gives CDR1 SGHTA, CDR2 FQGNSA. CDR3 DNA: TGTGCCAGCAGCTTAGGACTTAGTACCAAAGAGACCCAGTACTTC. Its translation: CASSLGLSTKETQYF. The entire variable domain, with the rest obtained from reference TRBV7-2 and TRBJ2-5, is as follows: GAGVSQSPSNKVTEKGKDVELRCDPISGHTALYWYRQSLGQGLEFLIYFQGNSAPDKSGLPSDRFSAERTGGSVSTLTIQRTQQEDSAVYLCASSLGLSTKETQYFGPGTRLLVL.

This clonotype occurred many times. The chain combines TRBV28 with TRBJ2-5, with no clear D. CDR3 length: 12 amino acids. V dropped 5 bases and J dropped 5 bases, with 9 bases sitting between them. CDR1 and CDR2 from the germline V gene are MDHEN and SYDVKM. CDR3 sequence reads: CASSGGWETQYF. Written as DNA, the CDR3 is TGTGCCAGCAGTGGCGGATGGGAGACCCAGTACTTC.

This clonotype was observed many times. V is TRBV20-1 and J is TRBJ2-7, with D possibly matching TRBD2 (5 bases). Trimming cost V 2 bases and J 6 bases, with 11 bases left between them. This CDR3 has 12 amino acids. Germline V gene sequence: CDR1 DFQATT, CDR2 SNEGSKA (reference sequence). CDR3 in amino acids: CSARLAPSEQYF. DNA for the CDR3: TGCAGTGCTAGACTAGCTCCTAGCGAGCAGTACTTC.

This clonotype has a count of ten or more. The rearrangement joins TRBV18 to TRBJ2-7; D is uncertain. Trimming cost V 3 bases and J 0 bases, with 9 bases left between them. This CDR3 has 14 amino acids. The germline V gene has CDR1 KGHSH and CDR2 LQKENI. The CDR3, as DNA: TGTGCCAGCTCACCGCGTCCTAGCTCCTACGAGCAGTACTTC. It is translated as CASSPRPSSYEQYF.

A note on this clonotype: A read error may be the cause here, since a much bigger clone is one base away. The chain links TRBV30 to TRBJ1-5; D is perhaps TRBD2 (6 bases). With the DNA end fitting TRBJ2-3 better, the J assignment may be wrong. The CDR3 consists of 17 residues. In germline, CDR1 is GTSNPN, CDR2 SVGIG (reference sequence). The CDR3 sequence: CAWSAPRSIWRDQPQYF. CDR3 coding DNA: TGTGCCTGGAGTGCCCCGAGGAGCATTTGGAGGGATCAGCCCCAGTATTTT.

This clonotype was found a few times. V gene TRBV6-1 combines with J gene TRBJ1-5; D uncertain. Germline assignment: CDR1 MNHNS and CDR2 SASEGT. This CDR3 is 14 amino acids long. Trimming pared 7 bases from V and 0 bases from J, leaving 10 bases between. DNA of the CDR3: TGTGCCAGCACTCCGGACTTTAGCAATCAGCCCCAGCATTTT. Translating it yields CASTPDFSNQPQHF.

This clonotype was detected ten times or more. The V and J genes are TRBV5-4 and TRBJ2-7, with D hard to call. CDR1 and CDR2 from the germline V gene are SGHNT and YYREEE (reference sequence). The CDR3 totals 14 residues. Trimming removed 4 bases at V and 0 bases at J, with 11 bases between. The CDR3 protein is CASSPLDGSYEQYF. CDR3 sequence (DNA): TGTGCCAGCAGCCCCCTGGACGGCTCCTACGAGCAGTACTTC.

This clonotype has at least ten counts. The chain employs TRBV9 and TRBJ2-3; D possibly corresponds to TRBD2 (6 bases). V shed 2 bases and J shed 2 bases, with 9 bases lying between them. Germline CDR1 reads SGDLS; CDR2 reads YYNGEE. The length of the CDR3 is 14 residues. CDR3 in DNA: TGTGCCAGCAGCGTGGGGGACTCCACAGATACGCAGTATTTT. It translates to CASSVGDSTDTQYF.

This clonotype was seen a handful of times. The V and J genes are TRBV7-8 and TRBJ2-1; 11 bases are shared with TRBD2. V lost 6 bases to trimming and J lost 0 bases; unmatched junction nucleotides: 7. This CDR3 contains 17 residues. CDR1 SGHVS and CDR2 FQNEAQ come from the germline V gene. As DNA, the CDR3 is TGTGCCAGCAGACCCGGGACTAGCGGATTCTCCTACAATGAGCAGTTCTTC. This encodes CASRPGTSGFSYNEQFF. Full variable domain (outside the CDR3, taken from reference TRBV7-8 and TRBJ2-1): GAGVSQSPRYKVAKRGQDVALRCDPISGHVSLFWYQQALGQGPEFLTYFQNEAQLDKSGLPSDRFFAERPEGSVSTLKIQRTQQEDSAVYLCASRPGTSGFSYNEQFFGPGTRLTVL.

This chain connects TRBV7-6 to TRBJ2-5; maybe TRBD2 (6 bases). Germline V gives CDR1 SGHVS, CDR2 FNYEAQ. There are 16 residues in the CDR3. V was shortened by 5 bases and J by 4 bases, with 20 bases between the two germline ends. The CDR3 reads CASSPLREKGRETQYF. The CDR3 DNA follows: TGTGCCAGCAGCCCATTACGGGAGAAGGGACGAGAGACCCAGTACTTC. Full variable domain (missing parts from reference TRBV7-6 and TRBJ2-5): GAGVSQSPRYKVTKRGQDVALRCDPISGHVSLYWYRQALGQGPEFLTYFNYEAQQDKSGLPNDRFSAERPEGSISTLTIQRTEQRDSAMYRCASSPLREKGRETQYFGPGTRLLVL.

This clonotype was recorded a few times. V is TRBV18 and J is TRBJ2-4, with a possible D match to TRBD2 (5 bases). V was clipped by 1 base and J by 2 bases, with 9 bases between them. The CDR3 covers 15 residues. Germline CDR1 KGHSH, CDR2 LQKENI. CDR3 region: CASSPQQRSKNIQYF. In nucleotides, the CDR3 is TGTGCCAGCTCACCACAACAGCGGTCCAAAAACATTCAGTACTTC.

This chain joins TRBV27 and TRBJ2-3, with D maybe TRBD1 (6 bases). The CDR3 totals 17 residues. Trimming took off 5 bases at V and 2 bases at J, with 20 bases between the two ends. CDR1 and CDR2 from the germline V gene are MNHEY and SMNVEV (reference sequence). The CDR3 DNA sequence: TGTGCCAGCAGTCCAATACCGGACAGACTCTTCACAGATACGCAGTATTTT. Its translation: CASSPIPDRLFTDTQYF.

This clonotype was counted between two and nine times. The rearrangement links TRBV28 to TRBJ2-2; 7 nucleotides align to TRBD1. After removal of 1 base from V and 5 bases from J, the junction contained 16 bases not matched to a gene. CDR1 and CDR2 (germline): MDHEN, SYDVKM. This CDR3 contains 19 residues. The CDR3 region has the DNA TGTGCCAGCAGTTTATACGGGACAGCTCAGTTTTTGGGTACCGGGGAGCTGTTTTTT. Translated, it gives CASSLYGTAQFLGTGELFF.

This clonotype was recorded many times. V is TRBV20-1 and J is TRBJ2-1; 8 nucleotides match TRBD2. This CDR3 comprises 16 residues. Germline CDR1 is DFQATT and CDR2 is SNEGSKA (reference sequence). V shed 4 bases, J shed 3 bases, and the junction held 11 bases outside the gene matches. CDR3 bases: TGCAGTGCTACCGAACTAGCGGATAACGACTACAATGAGCAGTTCTTC. It codes for CSATELADNDYNEQFF.